This T cell receptor beta chain was sequenced in a study of T cells after yellow fever vaccination. One entry per CDR3 protein results from TCRdb running MiXCR on the 5' RACE reads. The table shows about 170,000 distinct CDR3 sequences, with approximately 10% occurring only once. Overall study results and limits: A faster peak, day 5 versus 15, was reached by the weaker secondary response.

Germline CDR1 and CDR2: MDHEN and SYDVKM. There are 15 residues in the CDR3. The V end was cut by 6 bases, the J end by 3 bases, with 15 bases between. In the case of this clonotype: As yet, its antigen is unknown.

This sequence originates from a man younger than 35 who received the YFV17D yellow fever vaccine. The chain joins TRBV28 to TRBJ1-5, with a possible D match to TRBD1 (6 bases). Source: CD8+ T cells sorted from PBMCs, taken 15 days after the yellow fever booster vaccination. CDR3 sequence reads: CASRPQGRSNQPQHF. CDR3 bases: TGTGCCAGCAGACCACAGGGAAGGTCCAATCAGCCCCAGCATTTT.